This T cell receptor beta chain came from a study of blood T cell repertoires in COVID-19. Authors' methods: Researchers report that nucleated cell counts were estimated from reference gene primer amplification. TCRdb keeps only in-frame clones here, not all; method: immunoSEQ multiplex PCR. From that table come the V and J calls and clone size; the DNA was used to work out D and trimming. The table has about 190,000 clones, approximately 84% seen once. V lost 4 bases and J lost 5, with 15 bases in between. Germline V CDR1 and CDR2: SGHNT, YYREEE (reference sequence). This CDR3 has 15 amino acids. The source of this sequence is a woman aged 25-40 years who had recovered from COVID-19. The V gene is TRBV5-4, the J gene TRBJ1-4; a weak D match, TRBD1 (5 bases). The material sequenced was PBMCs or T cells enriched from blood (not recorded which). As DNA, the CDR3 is TGTGCCAGCAGCAGATCGGGGGTACCCAATGAAAAACTGTTTTTT. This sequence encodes CASSRSGVPNEKLFF.